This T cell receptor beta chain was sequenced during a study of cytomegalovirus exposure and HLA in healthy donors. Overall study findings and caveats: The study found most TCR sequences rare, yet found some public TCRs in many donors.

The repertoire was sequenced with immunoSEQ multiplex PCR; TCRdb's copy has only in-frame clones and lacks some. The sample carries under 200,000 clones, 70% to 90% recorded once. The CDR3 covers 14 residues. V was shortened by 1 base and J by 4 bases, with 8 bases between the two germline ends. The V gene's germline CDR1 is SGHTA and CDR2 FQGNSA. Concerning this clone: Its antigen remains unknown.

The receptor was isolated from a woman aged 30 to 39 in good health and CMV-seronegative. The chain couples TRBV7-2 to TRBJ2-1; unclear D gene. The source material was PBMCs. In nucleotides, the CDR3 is TGTGCCAGCAGCTTAGGAGGCAGGTACAATGAGCAGTTCTTC. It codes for CASSLGGRYNEQFF.